This T cell receptor beta chain originates from a study of T cell changes during pregnancy in multiple sclerosis. This clone has a single count. Sequenced by immunoSEQ multiplex PCR; TCRdb stores in-frame clones only, minus some. The data show tens of thousands of clones, with around 93% seen just once and more than 0.9% held by the top ten. Trimming cost V 6 bases and J 0 bases, with 9 bases left between them. CDR1 MDHEN and CDR2 SYDVKM come from the germline V gene. The CDR3 spans 13 residues. This clonotype originated in a female donor with multiple sclerosis, enrolled in a pregnancy study. Sequenced material: peripheral blood, taken in the first trimester of pregnancy. This chain links TRBV28 with TRBJ2-7, with D unclear. CDR3 DNA: TGTGCCAGCAGGCGTAACTTCTCCTACGAGCAGTACTTC. Translating gives CASRRNFSYEQYF.